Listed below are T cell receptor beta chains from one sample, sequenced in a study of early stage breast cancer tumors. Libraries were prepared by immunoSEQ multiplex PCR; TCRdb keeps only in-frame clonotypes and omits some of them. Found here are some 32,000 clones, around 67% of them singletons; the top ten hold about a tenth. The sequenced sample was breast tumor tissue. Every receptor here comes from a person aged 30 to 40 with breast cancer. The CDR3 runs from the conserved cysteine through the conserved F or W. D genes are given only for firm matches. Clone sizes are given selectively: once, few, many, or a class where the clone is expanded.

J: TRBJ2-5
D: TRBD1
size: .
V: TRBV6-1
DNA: TGTGCCAGCAGTGGGGCCTGGACAGGGGGGGAGACCCAGTACTTC
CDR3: CASSGAWTGGETQYF

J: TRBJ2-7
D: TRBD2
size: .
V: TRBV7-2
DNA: TGTGCCAGCAGCAATGGACTAGGGGGACTAGCGGGAGTCGAGCAGTACTTC
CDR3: CASSNGLGGLAGVEQYF

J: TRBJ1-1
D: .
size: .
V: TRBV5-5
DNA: TGTGCCAGCAGCTTGGCTGGCAGTCTTTTGAACACTGAAGCTTTCTTT
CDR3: CASSLAGSLLNTEAFF

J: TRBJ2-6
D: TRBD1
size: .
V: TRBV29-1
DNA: TGCAGCGTTCGGACAGGGGGTGGGGCCAACGTCCTGACTTTC
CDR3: CSVRTGGGANVLTF

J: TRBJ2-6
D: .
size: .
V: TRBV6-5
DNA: TGTGCCAGCAGAGTGACAGACTCTGGGGCCAACGTCCTGACTTTC
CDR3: CASRVTDSGANVLTF

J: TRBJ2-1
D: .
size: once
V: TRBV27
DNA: TGTGCCAGCAGTTTATCCACCGACGGGACCTACAATGAGCAGTTCTTC
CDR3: CASSLSTDGTYNEQFF

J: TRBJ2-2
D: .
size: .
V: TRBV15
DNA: TGTGCCACCAGCAGAGAAAGAGAGATCGGGGAGCTGTTTTTT
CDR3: CATSREREIGELFF

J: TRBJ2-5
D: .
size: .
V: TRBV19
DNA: TGTGCCAGTAGTCGCAACAGGGAAGAGACCCAGTACTTC
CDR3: CASSRNREETQYF

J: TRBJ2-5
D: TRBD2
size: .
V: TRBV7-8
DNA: TGTGCCAGCAGCTTCGAAGGGAGGGGACTAGCGGGGTGGGAGACCCAGTACTTC
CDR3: CASSFEGRGLAGWETQYF

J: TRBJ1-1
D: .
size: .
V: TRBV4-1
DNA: TGCGCCAGCAGCCAAATGGTGAACACTGAAGCTTTCTTT
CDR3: CASSQMVNTEAFF

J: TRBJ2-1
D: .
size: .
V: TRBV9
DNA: TGTGCCAGCAGCGGCGACTCGTTTGAGGGAACTGAGCAGTTCTTC
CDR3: CASSGDSFEGTEQFF

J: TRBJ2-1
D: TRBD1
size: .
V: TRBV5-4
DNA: TGTGCCAGCAGAACAGGGGACCCCTACAATGAGCAGTTCTTC
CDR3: CASRTGDPYNEQFF

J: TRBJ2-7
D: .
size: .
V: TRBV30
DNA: TGTGCCCTAAATCTGCCCCCCGGCAAGGACGAGCAGTACTTC
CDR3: CALNLPPGKDEQYF

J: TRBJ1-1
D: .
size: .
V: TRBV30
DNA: TGTGCCTGGAGTGGCAGGGGTAGGACTGAAGCTTTCTTT
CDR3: CAWSGRGRTEAFF

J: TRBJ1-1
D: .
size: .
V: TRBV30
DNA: TGTGCCTGGAGTGGGAACGGACCGAACACTGAAGCTTTCTTT
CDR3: CAWSGNGPNTEAFF

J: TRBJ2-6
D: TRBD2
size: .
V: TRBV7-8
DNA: TGTGCCAGCAGCCCCCGGGGGGGGCCTGGGGCCAACGTCCTGACTTTC
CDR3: CASSPRGGPGANVLTF

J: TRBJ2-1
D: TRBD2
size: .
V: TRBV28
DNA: TGTGCCAGCAGTTTTCTGACTAGCGGGTCTTCCAATGAGCAGTTCTTC
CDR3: CASSFLTSGSSNEQFF

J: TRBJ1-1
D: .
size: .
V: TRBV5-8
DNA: TGTGCCAGCAGCTTGGGGCAGGGAGGGGCTGAAGCTTTCTTT
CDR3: CASSLGQGGAEAFF

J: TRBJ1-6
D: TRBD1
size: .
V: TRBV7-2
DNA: TGTGCCAGCAGCTCGGGGACAGGTTGGGATTCACCCCTCCACTTT
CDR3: CASSSGTGWDSPLHF

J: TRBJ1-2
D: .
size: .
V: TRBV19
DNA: TGTGCCAGTAGTATTAGGAGATTGGGGGGCGCAGATAACTATGGCTACACCTTC
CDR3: CASSIRRLGGADNYGYTF

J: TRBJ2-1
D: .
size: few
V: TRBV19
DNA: TGTGCCAGTAGCGAAAACCCTAGCTCCTACAATGAGCAGTTCTTC
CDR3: CASSENPSSYNEQFF

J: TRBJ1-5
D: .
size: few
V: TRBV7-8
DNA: TGTGCCAGCAGCCTAGGGGGGACAAGAGGGAATCAGCCCCAGCATTTT
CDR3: CASSLGGTRGNQPQHF

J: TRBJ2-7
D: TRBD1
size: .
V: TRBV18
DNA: TGTGCCACCCAACAGGGGGAAGTCTACGAGCAGTACTTC
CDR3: CATQQGEVYEQYF

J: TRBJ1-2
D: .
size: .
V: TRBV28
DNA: TGTGCCAGCAGAGCCGGGCCTCACAATGCAAACTATGGCTACACCTTC
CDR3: CASRAGPHNANYGYTF

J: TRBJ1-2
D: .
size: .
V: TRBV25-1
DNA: TGTGCCAGCAGTGAGCCGGGCGGAGACCTGAAAGGCTACACCTTC
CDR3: CASSEPGGDLKGYTF

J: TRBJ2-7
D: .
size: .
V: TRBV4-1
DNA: TGCGCCAGCAGCCAAGATGACACCTACGAGCAGTACTTC
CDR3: CASSQDDTYEQYF

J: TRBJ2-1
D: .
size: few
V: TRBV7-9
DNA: TGTGCCAGCAACCCCGAAGCTTTTGATACTTTCGCGGCTGAGCAGTTCTTC
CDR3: CASNPEAFDTFAAEQFF

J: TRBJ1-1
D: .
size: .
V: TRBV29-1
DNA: TGCAGCGTCCAGTCCCCCCCCACTGAAGCTTTCTTT
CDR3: CSVQSPPTEAFF

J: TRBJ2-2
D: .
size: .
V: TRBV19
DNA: TGTGCCAGTAGGCCAGGTCGGGATAGGACCGGGGAGCTGTTTTTT
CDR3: CASRPGRDRTGELFF

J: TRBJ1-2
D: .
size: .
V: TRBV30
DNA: TGTGCCTGGAGTTTCGGACCCAGAACCTATGGCTACACCTTC
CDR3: CAWSFGPRTYGYTF

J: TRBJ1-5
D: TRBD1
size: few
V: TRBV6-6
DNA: TGTGCCAGCAGAGGAAGGGACAGGGTGGAGCCCCAGCATTTT
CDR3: CASRGRDRVEPQHF

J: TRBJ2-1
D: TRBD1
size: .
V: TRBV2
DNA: TGTGCCAGCACGGGACAGGGGCTCAATGAGCAGTTCTTC
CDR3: CASTGQGLNEQFF

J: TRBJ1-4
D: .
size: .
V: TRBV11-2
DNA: TGTGCCAGCAGCAGTCAAGGAGCGCACACCGGTGAAAAACTGTTTTTT
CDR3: CASSSQGAHTGEKLFF

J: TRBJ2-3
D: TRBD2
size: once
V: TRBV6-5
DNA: TGTGCCAGCAGTTACTCGATGGCGGGAGGGGCAGATACGCAGTATTTT
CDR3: CASSYSMAGGADTQYF

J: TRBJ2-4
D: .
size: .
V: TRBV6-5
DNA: TGTGCCAGCAGTTATCTCTCCAGCCTAGCCAAAAACATTCAGTACTTC
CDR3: CASSYLSSLAKNIQYF

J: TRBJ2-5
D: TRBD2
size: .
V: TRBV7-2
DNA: TGTGCCAGCAGCCGGGGGACTAGCGGGAGGGGGGAGACCCAGTACTTC
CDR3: CASSRGTSGRGETQYF

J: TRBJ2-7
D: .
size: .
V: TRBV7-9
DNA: TGTGCCAGCAGCACCAGACAGGAGGTCTACGAGCAGTACTTC
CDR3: CASSTRQEVYEQYF

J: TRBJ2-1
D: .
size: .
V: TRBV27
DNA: TGTGCCAGCAGTAGGGGTGGGGTAAGCTCCTACAATGAGCAGTTCTTC
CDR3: CASSRGGVSSYNEQFF

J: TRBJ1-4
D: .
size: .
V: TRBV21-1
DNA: TGTGCCAGCAGCATGGAGAAGCACTACAGGGGGCGGAATGAAAAACTGTTTTTT
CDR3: CASSMEKHYRGRNEKLFF

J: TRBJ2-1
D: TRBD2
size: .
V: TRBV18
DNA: TGTGCCAGCTCACCCTGGGCGGGAGGGGAATACAATGAGCAGTTCTTC
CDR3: CASSPWAGGEYNEQFF

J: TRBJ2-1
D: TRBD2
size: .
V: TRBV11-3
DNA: TGTGCCAGCAGCTTAGAGGCGGGGGGAGCTTACAATGAGCAGTTCTTC
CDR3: CASSLEAGGAYNEQFF

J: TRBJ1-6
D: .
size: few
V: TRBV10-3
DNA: TGTGCCATCAGCCCAGGGCCAAGCTCCTATAATTCACCCCTCCACTTT
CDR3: CAISPGPSSYNSPLHF

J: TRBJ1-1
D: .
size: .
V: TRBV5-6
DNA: TGTGCCAGCAGCGCCCGCCCCAACAGGGAGGTAGACACTGAAGCTTTCTTT
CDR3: CASSARPNREVDTEAFF

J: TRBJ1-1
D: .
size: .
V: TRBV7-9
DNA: TGTGCCAGCAGGAGGGACGGCATGAACACTGAAGCTTTCTTT
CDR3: CASRRDGMNTEAFF

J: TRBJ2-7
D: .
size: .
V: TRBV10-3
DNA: TGTGCCATCAGTGAGCCATCGAGATCAGAGCCCTACGAGCAGTACTTC
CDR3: CAISEPSRSEPYEQYF

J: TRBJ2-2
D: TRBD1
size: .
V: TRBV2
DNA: TGTGCCAGCAAAGAGACAGGGCCCGGGGAGCTGTTTTTT
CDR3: CASKETGPGELFF